This is a list of T cell receptor beta chains from one sample in a study of T-cell reconstitution after alpha-beta-depleted transplantation in children. TCRdb reanalysed the PCR reads using MiXCR and keeps one entry per CDR3 protein. This table has around 480,000 distinct CDR3 sequences, about 33% appearing once. The sample consisted of PBMCs from the stem cell graft donor, taken from the stem cell graft. The receptors derive from a human donor who donated a stem cell graft to a child with aplastic anemia. Each CDR3 is given with its conserved first and last residue. Fields, in order: CDR3 DNA, CDR3 protein, J gene, V gene, clone size, CDR3 length, D gene. The D gene is left open where the match is weak. The size field is filled for only some rows; it gives once, few, many or a size class.

TGTGCCTCCGGACTAGCGGGAACCTACGAGCAGTACTTC	CASGLAGTYEQYF	TRBJ2-7	TRBV24-1	once	13	TRBD2
TGCAGTGCTAGGGGAGGACGGTTGCAAGAGACCCAGTACTTC	CSARGGRLQETQYF	TRBJ2-5	TRBV20-1	NA	14	NA
TGCAGCGTTGCGGGGGTCCCTCTAGAGAGCGGGGCCGACAATGAGCAGTTCTTC	CSVAGVPLESGADNEQFF	TRBJ2-1	TRBV29-1	NA	18	TRBD2
TGCAGCGGAACGACCGGGACAGGGGTTGAGACCCAGTACTTC	CSGTTGTGVETQYF	TRBJ2-5	TRBV29-1	few	14	TRBD1
TGTGCCAGCTCACCACTAGGGACTAGCGGGATCAATGAGCAGTTCTTC	CASSPLGTSGINEQFF	TRBJ2-1	TRBV18	few	16	TRBD2
TGCAGTCTGACAGGGCGAAGTGAAAAACTGTTTTTT	CSLTGRSEKLFF	TRBJ1-4	TRBV20-1	few	12	TRBD1
TGTGCCAGCTCACCCTTAAGCAATGAGCAGTTCTTC	CASSPLSNEQFF	TRBJ2-1	TRBV18	NA	12	NA
TGTGCCAGCTCACCATTTGTGGAGGCGGACACTGAAGCTTTCTTT	CASSPFVEADTEAFF	TRBJ1-1	TRBV18	few	15	NA
TGTGCCAGCAGTTTCCGGGTCAGGGGCGAAAAACTGTTTTTT	CASSFRVRGEKLFF	TRBJ1-4	TRBV12-3/TRBV12-4	NA	14	NA
TGTGCCAGCAGCTTAGCCGGGACAGGGGGCATTATCGGGGAGCCCCAGCATTTT	CASSLAGTGGIIGEPQHF	TRBJ1-5	TRBV7-2	NA	18	TRBD1
TGTGCCAGCAGTTCCTCTTCTAGCGGGATCCTTTACACGAGCTCCTACAATGAGCAGTTCTTC	CASSSSSSGILYTSSYNEQFF	TRBJ2-1	TRBV28	once	21	TRBD2
TGCAGTGCTAGAGTAAAACCCACTGAAGCTTTCTTT	CSARVKPTEAFF	TRBJ1-1	TRBV20-1	few	12	NA
TGCAGTGCCGCGCCCGGGAGGTCTTATTACAATGAGCAGTTCTTC	CSAAPGRSYYNEQFF	TRBJ2-1	TRBV20-1	few	15	TRBD2
TGTGCCTGGAGTGGTCGCGGGACCTACGAGCAGTACTTC	CAWSGRGTYEQYF	TRBJ2-7	TRBV30	NA	13	NA
TGTGCCAGCACCCCCTGGTCCCCCTATGGCTACACCTTC	CASTPWSPYGYTF	TRBJ1-2	TRBV7-2	NA	13	NA
TGCGCCAGCAGCCAAGCTATGGTAGGGTCCACCGGGGAGCTGTTTTTT	CASSQAMVGSTGELFF	TRBJ2-2	TRBV4-3	few	16	NA
TGCGCCAGCAGCTTAGGACAGGGGGCAGGCAATGAGCAGTTCTTC	CASSLGQGAGNEQFF	TRBJ2-1	TRBV5-1	NA	15	TRBD1
TGTGCCAGCAGCTTGGTCAAGGACCAGCCCCAGCATTTT	CASSLVKDQPQHF	TRBJ1-5	TRBV5-5	few	13	NA
TGTGCCAGCAGCCAAGTTCAGGCGGACACTGAAGCTTTCTTT	CASSQVQADTEAFF	TRBJ1-1	TRBV3-1	NA	14	NA
TGTGCCAGCAGATCTTTAGGGACCGGGGAGCTGTTTTTT	CASRSLGTGELFF	TRBJ2-2	TRBV7-3	NA	13	NA
TGTGCCAGTAGTATAGCTGGACAGGGGTACAATGAGCAGTTCTTC	CASSIAGQGYNEQFF	TRBJ2-1	TRBV19	NA	15	TRBD1
TGCGCCAGCAGCTCCTCCCGGGGACCATCGAACACCGGGGAGCTGTTTTTT	CASSSSRGPSNTGELFF	TRBJ2-2	TRBV5-1	few	17	NA
TGCAGTGCTAGTCAGGGAGAGACTGAAGCTTTCTTT	CSASQGETEAFF	TRBJ1-1	TRBV20-1	NA	12	NA
TGTGCCAGCAGCGCCTTAGGGGATGGGGGGTATGGCTACACCTTC	CASSALGDGGYGYTF	TRBJ1-2	TRBV9	NA	15	NA
TGCAGCGTTGCGACAGGGGGAAATCAGCCCCAGCATTTT	CSVATGGNQPQHF	TRBJ1-5	TRBV29-1	few	13	TRBD1
TGTGCCAGCAGCTTAGCGTGGCAGGGCAGGAACACTGAAGCTTTCTTT	CASSLAWQGRNTEAFF	TRBJ1-1	TRBV7-2	few	16	NA
TGTGCCAGCAGTTACCGCGACAACGGATTTGGCTACACCTTC	CASSYRDNGFGYTF	TRBJ1-2	TRBV6-2/TRBV6-3	few	14	NA